The clone carrying this T cell receptor beta chain has a handful of counts. Its cognate antigen is unknown. This sample is part of a study of early T cells in non-severe SARS-CoV-2 infection. Overall study context: It was bulk RNA from unsorted whole blood that was sequenced, and the chains were unpaired. Study-wide results and limits: Lookups in VDJdb leaned toward anti-spike CD8 responses and missed private and CD4 specificities.

The length of the CDR3 is 17 residues. Germline-derived CDR1 and CDR2 are SGHAT and FQNNGV. Trimming cost V 6 bases and J 5 bases; bases outside gene matches: 11. Each single cDNA molecule received a unique molecular identifier. TCRdb independently ran MiXCR on the 5' RACE reads; one entry per CDR3 protein. The sample yields some 56,000 distinct CDR3 sequences, approximately 15% seen once. This TCR was recovered from an adult who was a healthcare worker with PCR-confirmed SARS-CoV-2 infection or an uninfected control (not recorded which). V is TRBV11-2 and J is TRBJ2-2, with 11 bases that match TRBD2. The material sequenced was whole blood, taken at baseline. The CDR3 protein is CASSQRGTSGPTGELFF. CDR3 DNA: TGTGCCAGCAGTCAACGCGGGACTAGCGGACCTACCGGGGAGCTGTTTTTT.